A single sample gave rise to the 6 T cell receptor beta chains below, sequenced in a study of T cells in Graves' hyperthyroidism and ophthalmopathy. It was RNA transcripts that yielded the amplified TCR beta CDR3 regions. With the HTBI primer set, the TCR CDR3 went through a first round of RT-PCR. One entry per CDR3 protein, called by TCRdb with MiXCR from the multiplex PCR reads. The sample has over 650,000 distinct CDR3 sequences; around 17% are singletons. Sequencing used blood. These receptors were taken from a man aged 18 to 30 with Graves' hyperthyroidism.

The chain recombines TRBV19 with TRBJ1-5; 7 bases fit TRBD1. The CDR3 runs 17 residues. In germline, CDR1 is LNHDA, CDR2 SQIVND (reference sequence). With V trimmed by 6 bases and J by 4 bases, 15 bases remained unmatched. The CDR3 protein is CASRGGRERRLNQPQHF. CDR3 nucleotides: TGTGCCAGTAGAGGGGGCAGGGAGAGGCGCTTAAATCAGCCCCAGCATTTT.

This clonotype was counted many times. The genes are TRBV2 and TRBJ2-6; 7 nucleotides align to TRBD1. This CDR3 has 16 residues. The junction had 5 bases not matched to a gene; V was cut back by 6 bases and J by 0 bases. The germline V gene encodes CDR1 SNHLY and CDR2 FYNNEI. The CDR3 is CASSPGTASGANVLTF. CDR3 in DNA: TGTGCCAGCAGCCCCGGGACAGCCTCTGGGGCCAACGTCCTGACTTTC.

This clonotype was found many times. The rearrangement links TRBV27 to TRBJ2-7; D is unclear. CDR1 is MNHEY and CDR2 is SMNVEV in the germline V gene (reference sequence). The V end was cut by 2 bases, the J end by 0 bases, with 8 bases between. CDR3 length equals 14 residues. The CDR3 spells CASSLAPDSYEQYF. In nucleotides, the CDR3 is TGTGCCAGCAGTTTAGCTCCGGACTCCTACGAGCAGTACTTC.

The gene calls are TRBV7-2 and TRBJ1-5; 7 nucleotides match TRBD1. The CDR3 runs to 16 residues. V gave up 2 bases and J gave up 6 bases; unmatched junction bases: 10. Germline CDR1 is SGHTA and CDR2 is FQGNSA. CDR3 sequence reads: CASSLWSGGRSQPQHF. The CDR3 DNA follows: TGTGCCAGCAGCTTATGGTCAGGGGGTCGTAGTCAGCCCCAGCATTTT.

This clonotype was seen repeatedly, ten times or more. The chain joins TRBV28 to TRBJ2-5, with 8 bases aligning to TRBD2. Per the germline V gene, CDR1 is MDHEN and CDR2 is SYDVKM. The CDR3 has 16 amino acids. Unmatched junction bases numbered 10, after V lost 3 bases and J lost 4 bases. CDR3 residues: CASSFGSGNLRETQYF. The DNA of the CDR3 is TGTGCCAGCAGTTTTGGTAGCGGGAACCTGAGAGAGACCCAGTACTTC.

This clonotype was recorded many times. The CDR3, as DNA: TGTGCCTGGAGTCTGCGGGTCAATCAGCCCCAGCATTTT. Its protein product is CAWSLRVNQPQHF. V and J are TRBV30 and TRBJ1-5, with D uncertain. The CDR3 is made up of 13 amino acids. Trimming left V 2 bases short and J 3 bases short, with 8 bases between. Germline V gene data show CDR1 as GTSNPN and CDR2 as SVGIG (reference sequence).